Here is one T cell receptor beta chain with its context. The data stem from a study of blood T cell repertoires in COVID-19. Between the trimmed V and J ends, which lost 4 bases and 4 bases, there was a span of 11 bases. Germline V gives CDR1 SNHLY, CDR2 FYNNEI. There are 14 residues in the CDR3. Participants' own reports of clinical history determined their cohort assignment. Sequenced by immunoSEQ multiplex PCR; TCRdb stores in-frame clones only, minus some. The data show 300,000 to 400,000 clones, 80% to 90% seen once. The chain is built from TRBV2 and TRBJ1-5; no reliable D call. Sequenced input: PBMCs or T cells enriched from blood (not recorded which). The receptor was isolated from a woman in her forties with acute COVID-19. The CDR3 loop is CASSVKGGNQPQHF. CDR3 sequence (DNA): TGTGCCAGCAGTGTGAAGGGAGGGAATCAGCCCCAGCATTTT.